These 4 T cell receptor beta chains originate from one sample sequenced in a study of technical replicates of blood from several donors. The table came from immunoSEQ multiplex PCR; TCRdb's copy has only in-frame clones and leaves some out. The sample has some 60,000 clones, roughly 86% seen once. What was sequenced was PBMCs. These TCRs come from a human donor in good health. Some clones in this sample may be carry-over from other donors' samples.

This chain joins TRBV4-3 and TRBJ2-5; 11 nucleotides match TRBD2. The CDR3 is made up of 20 amino acids. From germline, CDR1 is LGHNA and CDR2 YSLEER. The V and J ends lost 0 bases and 5 bases, in that order; junction bases with no gene match: 17. This CDR3 reads CASSQDPISSGGSLWETQYF. As DNA, the CDR3 is TGCGCCAGCAGCCAAGATCCCATATCTAGCGGGGGGAGTCTATGGGAGACCCAGTACTTC.

The gene calls are TRBV5-8 and TRBJ2-5; D not resolved. This CDR3 comprises 12 residues. Germline V gives CDR1 SGHTS, CDR2 YDEGEE. Trimming took 4 bases from V and 0 from J, leaving 4 bases between them. CDR3 residues: CASSPYQETQYF. CDR3 coding DNA: TGTGCCAGCAGCCCGTACCAAGAGACCCAGTACTTC.

This chain joins TRBV13 and TRBJ2-6, with a weak D call TRBD2 (5 bases). Germline CDR1 PRHDT, CDR2 FYEKMQ (reference sequence). V dropped 3 bases and J dropped 10 bases, with 13 bases sitting between them. CDR3 length: 14 residues. CDR3 sequence (DNA): TGTGCCAGCAGCTTCTCGGGAAAGCCGAACGTCCTGACTTTC. Translated: CASSFSGKPNVLTF.

The CDR3 loop is CASSLSGNGYTF. The CDR3 DNA sequence: TGTGCCAGCAGCTTGTCAGGGAATGGCTACACCTTC. This chain connects TRBV5-5 to TRBJ1-2, with D possibly being TRBD1 (5 bases). CDR3 length equals 12 residues. Trimming took off 1 base at V and 6 bases at J, with 7 bases between the two ends. Looked up from germline, CDR1 is SGHKS and CDR2 is YYEKEE (reference sequence).